Listed here are 3 T cell receptor beta chains from one sample, sequenced in a study of cytomegalovirus exposure and HLA in healthy donors. The PCR used 60 Vbeta and 13 Jbeta primers. The repertoire was sequenced with immunoSEQ multiplex PCR; TCRdb's copy has only in-frame clones and lacks some. Of tens of thousands of clones listed, roughly 80% were seen once; the top ten hold 7.4%. The sample consisted of PBMCs. All receptors come from a man in his fifties or sixties in good health and CMV-seronegative.

This chain uses TRBV30 with TRBJ1-2; 8 bases are shared with TRBD1. Germline V gene lookup returns CDR1 GTSNPN and CDR2 SVGIG (reference sequence). The CDR3 has 14 residues. The V and J ends lost 5 bases and 7 bases, in that order; junction bases with no gene match: 12. The CDR3: CAWDGQGRSSGYTF. The DNA of the CDR3 is TGTGCCTGGGACGGACAGGGTCGATCGAGTGGCTACACCTTC.

By sample fraction, this clone is medium-sized. This sequence joins TRBV13 and TRBJ1-3; 8 nucleotides line up with TRBD1. Per germline, CDR1 PRHDT and CDR2 FYEKMQ (reference sequence). The junction had 5 bases not matched to a gene; V was cut back by 5 bases and J by 2 bases. The CDR3 contains 15 residues. CDR3 coding DNA: TGTGCCAGCAGCCCCGACAGGGGAACTGGAAACACCATATATTTT. This codes for CASSPDRGTGNTIYF.

The chain employs TRBV2 and TRBJ1-2; D gene unclear. CDR3 size: 14 residues. The germline CDR1 and CDR2 sequences are SNHLY and FYNNEI. Trimming took 6 bases from V and 6 from J, leaving 17 bases between them. CDR3 nucleotide sequence: TGTGCCAGCAGCAGAGAGCGGGGTTTCGATGGCTACACCTTC. Its translation: CASSRERGFDGYTF.